The sequence of this TCR beta chain was determined in a study of T-cell reconstitution after alpha-beta-depleted transplantation in children. Researchers prepared the TCRbeta library using unique molecular identifiers, the study reports. MiXCR was run by TCRdb on the PCR reads, yielding one entry per CDR3 protein. The sample records hundreds of thousands of distinct CDR3 sequences, 10% to 15% being singletons. Germline V gene lookup returns CDR1 SQVTM and CDR2 ANQGSEA. CDR3 size: 11 residues. The sequence was obtained from a male patient aged 5 to 17 who had a stem cell transplant for acute myeloid leukemia, so the T cells may come from the graft donor. This chain connects TRBV29-1 to TRBJ2-5; 16 nucleotides align to TRBD2. This material consisted of PBMCs, mostly from graft donor cells, taken 360 days after TCRalphabeta/CD19-depleted stem cell transplant. CDR3 amino acids: CTGTSGRAQYF. Here the CDR3 DNA reads TGCACTGGGACTAGCGGGAGGGCCCAGTACTTC.